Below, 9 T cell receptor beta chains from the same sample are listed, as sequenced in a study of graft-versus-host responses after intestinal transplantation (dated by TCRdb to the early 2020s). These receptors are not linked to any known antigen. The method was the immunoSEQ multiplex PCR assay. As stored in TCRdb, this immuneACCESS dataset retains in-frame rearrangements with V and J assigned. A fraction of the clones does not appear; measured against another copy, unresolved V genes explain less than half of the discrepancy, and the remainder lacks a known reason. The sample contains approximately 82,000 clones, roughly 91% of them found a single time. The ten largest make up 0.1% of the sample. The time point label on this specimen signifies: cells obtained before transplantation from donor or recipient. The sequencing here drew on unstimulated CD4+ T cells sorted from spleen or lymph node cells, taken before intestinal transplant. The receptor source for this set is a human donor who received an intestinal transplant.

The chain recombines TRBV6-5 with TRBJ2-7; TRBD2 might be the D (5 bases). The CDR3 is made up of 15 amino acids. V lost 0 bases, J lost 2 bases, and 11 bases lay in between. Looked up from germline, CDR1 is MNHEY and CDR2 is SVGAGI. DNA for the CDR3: TGTGCCAGCAGTTACTCGCGTCAGGAGGCCTACGAGCAGTACTTC. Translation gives CASSYSRQEAYEQYF.

The CDR3 bases are TGTGCCAGCAGTCTAGGGACAGCACTCTACGAGCAGTACTTC. It yields the protein CASSLGTALYEQYF. The chain combines TRBV6-6 with TRBJ2-7, with 7 positions matching TRBD1. The CDR3 length is 14 residues. Germline V gene lookup returns CDR1 MNHNY and CDR2 SVGAGI (reference sequence). V dropped 5 bases and J dropped 3; count of bases not matched to a gene: 7.

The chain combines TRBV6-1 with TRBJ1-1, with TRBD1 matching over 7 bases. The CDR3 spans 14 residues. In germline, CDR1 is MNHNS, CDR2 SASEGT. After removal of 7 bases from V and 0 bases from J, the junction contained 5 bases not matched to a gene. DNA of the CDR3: TGTGCCAGCACTAGAACAGGGGTGAACACTGAAGCTTTCTTT. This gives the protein CASTRTGVNTEAFF.

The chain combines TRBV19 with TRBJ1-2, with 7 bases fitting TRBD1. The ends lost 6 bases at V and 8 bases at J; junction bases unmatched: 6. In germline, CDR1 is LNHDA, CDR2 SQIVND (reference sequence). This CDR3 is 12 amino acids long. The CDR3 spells CASRTGLKGYTF. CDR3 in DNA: TGTGCCAGTAGGACAGGGTTAAAGGGCTACACCTTC.

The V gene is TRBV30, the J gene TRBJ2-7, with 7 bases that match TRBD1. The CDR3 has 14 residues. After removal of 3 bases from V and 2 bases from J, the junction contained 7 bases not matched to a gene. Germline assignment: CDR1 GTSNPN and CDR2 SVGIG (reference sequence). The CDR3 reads CAWRGGGFPYEQYF. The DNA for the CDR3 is TGTGCCTGGAGAGGGGGCGGTTTTCCCTACGAGCAGTACTTC.

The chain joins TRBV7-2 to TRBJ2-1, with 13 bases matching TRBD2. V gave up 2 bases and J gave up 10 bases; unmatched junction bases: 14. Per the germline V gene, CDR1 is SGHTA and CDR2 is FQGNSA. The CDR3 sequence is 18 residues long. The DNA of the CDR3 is TGTGCCAGCAGCTTAATCCCACTAGCGGGGGGGCCGGGAGGAGAGCAGTTCTTC. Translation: CASSLIPLAGGPGGEQFF.

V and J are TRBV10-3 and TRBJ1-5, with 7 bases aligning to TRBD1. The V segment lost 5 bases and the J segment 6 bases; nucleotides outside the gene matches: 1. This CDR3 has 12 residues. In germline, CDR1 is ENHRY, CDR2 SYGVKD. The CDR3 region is CAISRQGQPQHF. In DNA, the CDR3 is TGTGCCATCAGTAGACAGGGTCAGCCCCAGCATTTT.

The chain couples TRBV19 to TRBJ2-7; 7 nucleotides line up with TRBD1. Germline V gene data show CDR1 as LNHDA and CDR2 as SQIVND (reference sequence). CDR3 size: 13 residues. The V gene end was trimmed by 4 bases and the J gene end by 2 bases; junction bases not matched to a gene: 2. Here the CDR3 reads CASSNRGTYEQYF. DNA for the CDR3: TGTGCCAGTAGTAACAGGGGAACCTACGAGCAGTACTTC.

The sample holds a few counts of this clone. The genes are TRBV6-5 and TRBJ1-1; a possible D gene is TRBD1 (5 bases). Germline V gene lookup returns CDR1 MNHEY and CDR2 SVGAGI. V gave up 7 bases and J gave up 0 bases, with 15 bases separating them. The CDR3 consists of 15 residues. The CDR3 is CASTRTADMNTEAFF. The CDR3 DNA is TGTGCCAGCACCAGGACGGCGGACATGAACACTGAAGCTTTCTTT.